A single count supports the clone carrying this T cell receptor beta chain. Assay used: immunoSEQ multiplex PCR; TCRdb lists only in-frame clones, some missing. The table has hundreds of thousands of clones, 80% to 95% seen once. This specimen belongs to a study of control samples from healthy donors and cancer patients. Trimming pared 2 bases from V and 3 bases from J, leaving 6 bases between. The CDR3 runs 13 residues. Germline V gives CDR1 LGHDT, CDR2 YNNKEL (reference sequence). The clonotype was recovered from a man aged 35-49 years with head and neck cancer. Sequenced: PBMCs. The chain employs TRBV3-1 (or the pseudogene TRBV3-2) and TRBJ2-3, with no clear D. CDR3 region: CASSQQGTDTQYF. The CDR3 DNA sequence: TGTGCCAGCAGCCAACAAGGAACAGATACGCAGTATTTT.